The 20 T cell receptor beta chains below were found in one sample sequenced in a study of blood T cell repertoires in COVID-19. Data came from immunoSEQ multiplex PCR; TCRdb stores just in-frame clones and leaves some out. In the table there are roughly 160,000 clones, just over 85% of which are singletons. The sequencing sample was made of peripheral blood. The receptors derive from a man between 50 and 59 years old with active or convalescent COVID-19.

The gene calls are TRBV5-4 and TRBJ2-7; 11 bases are shared with TRBD2. After removal of 4 bases from V and 0 bases from J, the junction contained 6 bases not matched to a gene. CDR3 length equals 16 residues. From germline, CDR1 is SGHNT and CDR2 YYREEE (reference sequence). CDR3 DNA sequence: TGTGCCAGCAGCCCCAGAGGACTAGCGGGCTCCTACGAGCAGTACTTC. Translated, it gives CASSPRGLAGSYEQYF.

The chain carries TRBV4-2 and TRBJ2-3; 7 bases map to TRBD2. The V gene's germline CDR1 is LGHNA and CDR2 YNFKEQ. There are 14 residues in the CDR3. V was pared by 3 bases and J by 1 base, with 1 base of the junction left unmatched. The CDR3, as DNA: TGTGCCAGCAGCCAGGCGGGAGGCACAGATACGCAGTATTTT. Translated, it gives CASSQAGGTDTQYF.

The gene calls are TRBV2 and TRBJ1-5, with a weak D call TRBD1 (6 bases). Trimming pared 8 bases from V and 2 bases from J, leaving 16 bases between. Germline V gene sequence: CDR1 SNHLY, CDR2 FYNNEI. CDR3 length equals 15 residues. The CDR3 sequence: CASLEGRGGNQPQHF. The CDR3 coding sequence is TGTGCCAGCCTCGAGGGCAGGGGCGGCAATCAGCCCCAGCATTTT.

V and J are TRBV23-1 and TRBJ2-3; 12 positions match TRBD2. TRBV23-1 is known as an ORF, though its function is uncertain. J gave up 3 bases and V 5 bases, and 21 bases lay outside the gene matches. The CDR3 spans 21 residues. In nucleotides, the CDR3 is TGCGCCAGCAGTGGACATCGACTAGCGGGGGCCCAAAGGGATGGGACAGATACGCAGTATTTT. This gives the protein CASSGHRLAGAQRDGTDTQYF.

This clone appeared a single time. This chain connects TRBV5-1 to TRBJ2-7, with TRBD2 matching 8 bases. Germline V gene lookup returns CDR1 SGHRS and CDR2 YFSETQ. The trim removed 0 bases at V and 2 bases at J, leaving 7 bases unmatched. CDR3 size: 16 residues. For the CDR3, the DNA is TGCGCCAGCAGCTTGGGTGCCGGGGGGGCCACCTACGAGCAGTACTTC. It encodes CASSLGAGGATYEQYF.

This rearrangement joins TRBV6-6 to TRBJ2-7; a weak D match, TRBD2 (5 bases). CDR3 size: 12 residues. V lost 10 bases and J lost 3, with 13 bases in between. The V gene's germline CDR1 is MNHNY and CDR2 SVGAGI (reference sequence). The CDR3 coding sequence is TGTGCCACCCAACTTAGCGACTACGAGCAGTACTTC. Translation gives CATQLSDYEQYF.

In nucleotides, the CDR3 is TGTGCCAGCTCACCATACTCATCCGGGGGGCAGAATTCACCCCTCCACTTT. It translates to CASSPYSSGGQNSPLHF. This sequence joins TRBV18 and TRBJ1-6; tentatively, D is TRBD1 (6 bases). The CDR3 contains 17 residues. The V end was cut by 2 bases, the J end by 7 bases, with 18 bases between. CDR1 and CDR2 (germline): KGHSH, LQKENI.

The DNA of the CDR3 is TGTGCCAGCAGCTTTCAGCAGGGGGCGGCCACTGAAGCTTTCTTT. It is translated as CASSFQQGAATEAFF. The rearrangement uses TRBV7-9 and TRBJ1-1; 8 nucleotides align to TRBD1. This CDR3 is 15 amino acids long. Losses at the gene ends were 3 bases for V and 4 bases for J; bases not matched to a gene: 7. CDR1 and CDR2 from the germline V gene are SEHNR and FQNEAQ (reference sequence).

V is TRBV9 and J is TRBJ1-5, with 7 positions matching TRBD1. CDR1 is SGDLS and CDR2 is YYNGEE in the germline V gene. V was pared by 0 bases and J by 6 bases, with 9 bases of the junction left unmatched. This CDR3 contains 16 residues. The CDR3 nucleotides read TGTGCCAGCAGCGTAGTCAAGACAGGGTTAAGTCAGCCCCAGCATTTT. It specifies CASSVVKTGLSQPQHF.

The rearrangement uses TRBV7-9 and TRBJ2-1; TRBD2 aligns across 8 bases. From germline, CDR1 is SEHNR and CDR2 FQNEAQ (reference sequence). The length of the CDR3 is 15 residues. Trimming at V came to 2 bases and at J to 9 bases, leaving 9 bases not matched to a gene. CDR3 DNA: TGTGCCAGCAGCTTACCCGGGGGGGCTAAGACTGAGCAGTTCTTC. As protein: CASSLPGGAKTEQFF.

CDR3 protein: CASSQAGGWNGYTF. In DNA, the CDR3 is TGTGCCAGCAGCCAGGCCGGGGGATGGAATGGCTACACCTTC. V is TRBV6-2 or TRBV6-3 and J is TRBJ1-2; the D gene is possibly TRBD1 (5 bases). The germline V gene has CDR1 MNHEY and CDR2 SVGEGT. The length of the CDR3 is 14 residues. Trimming took off 6 bases at V and 6 bases at J, with 17 bases between the two ends.

The chain employs TRBV6-5 and TRBJ1-2; D not certain. The CDR3 extends over 13 amino acids. Germline CDR1 is MNHEY and CDR2 is SVGAGI. Trimming took 6 bases from V and 2 from J, leaving 10 bases between them. The CDR3 coding sequence is TGTGCCAGCAGAGATGTCAGAAACTATGGCTACACCTTC. Translating gives CASRDVRNYGYTF.

Concerning this clone itself: The germline gene is not matched at one end of the junction; a read error may be the cause. The chain has TRBV7-7 and TRBJ2-7; the match to TRBD1 covers 9 bases. Germline V gene lookup returns CDR1 SSHAT and CDR2 FNYEAQ (reference sequence). The CDR3 has 13 residues. The CDR3 nucleotides are TGTGCTAGCAGCCCGGGACAGGGTGCCGAGCAGTACTTC. Translated, it gives CASSPGQGAEQYF. Based on the CDR3 plus reference TRBV7-7 and TRBJ2-7, the full variable domain is GAGVSQSPRYKVTKRGQDVTLRCDPISSHATLYWYQQALGQGPEFLTYFNYEAQPDKSGLPSDRFSAERPEGSISTLTIQRTEQRDSAMYRCASSPGQGAEQYFGPGTRLTVT.

The chain uses TRBV20-1 and TRBJ2-6; D remains ambiguous. This CDR3 contains 11 residues. From germline, CDR1 is DFQATT and CDR2 SNEGSKA (reference sequence). Trimming stripped 5 bases from V and 3 bases from J, with 2 bases between. The CDR3 sequence is CSAHGANVLTF. The CDR3 nucleotides are TGCAGTGCTCATGGGGCCAACGTCCTGACTTTC.

The J gene is TRBJ1-2, the V gene TRBV7-9; 10 bases match TRBD1. Losses at the gene ends were 5 bases for V and 6 bases for J; bases not matched to a gene: 6. The CDR3 contains 14 residues. In germline, CDR1 is SEHNR, CDR2 FQNEAQ (reference sequence). The DNA for the CDR3 is TGTGCCAGCAGCGTCGACAGGGGGCGAGATGGCTACACCTTC. This gives the protein CASSVDRGRDGYTF.

This clone appeared many times. This chain links TRBV6-8 with TRBJ1-2; D remains unclear. The CDR3 consists of 14 residues. V lost 2 bases and J lost 6, with 13 bases in between. Germline V gene data show CDR1 as MNHGY and CDR2 as SAAAGT. The CDR3 reads CASSYGPGWHGYTF. In nucleotides, the CDR3 is TGTGCCAGCAGTTACGGTCCGGGATGGCATGGCTACACCTTC.

V gene TRBV7-2 combines with J gene TRBJ2-1, with a possible D match to TRBD1 (5 bases). Germline loops: CDR1 SGHTA, CDR2 FQGNSA. V lost 3 bases and J lost 12, with 24 bases in between. The CDR3 spans 16 residues. CDR3 region: CASSFQTESAGIGQFF. Written as DNA, the CDR3 is TGTGCCAGCAGCTTTCAGACAGAGTCGGCAGGAATTGGGCAGTTCTTC.

In this sample, this clone turned up a few times. The chain joins TRBV7-2 to TRBJ2-2, with 9 bases aligning to TRBD1. Germline loops: CDR1 SGHTA, CDR2 FQGNSA. V shed 6 bases and J 6 bases; nucleotides not matched to a gene: 5. The CDR3 is made up of 14 amino acids. The CDR3 DNA reads TGTGCCAGCAGGGCCGGGACAGGGTCCGGGGAGCTGTTTTTT. This codes for CASRAGTGSGELFF.

CDR3 coding DNA: TGTGCCAGCAGCTTGAAGGGCGGCCAAGGACTAACAACTAATGAAAAACTGTTTTTT. Translating it yields CASSLKGGQGLTTNEKLFF. V usage is TRBV5-5 and J usage is TRBJ1-4; no firm D call. Trimming removed 1 base at V and 0 bases at J, with 19 bases between. This CDR3 spans 19 amino acids. Germline CDR1 and CDR2: SGHKS and YYEKEE (reference sequence).

The V call is TRBV24-1, the J call TRBJ2-7, with D unresolved. The V end lost 4 bases, the J end lost 3 bases, and 12 bases lay between the germline ends. CDR1 KGHDR and CDR2 SFDVKD come from the germline V gene. The CDR3 consists of 14 residues. CDR3 nucleotides: TGTGCCACCAGTGACAGAGGAGCGAACTACGAGCAGTACTTC. Translating gives CATSDRGANYEQYF.